One and the same sample provided the 32 T cell receptor beta chains below, sequenced in a study of control samples from healthy donors and cancer patients. Some clones are missing from TCRdb's copy, which holds only in-frame ones; the method was immunoSEQ multiplex PCR. Found here are 90,000 or so clones, roughly 90% of them singletons; the top ten hold approximately 15%. What was sequenced was blood. The receptors originated from a woman in her seventies in good health.

The sample holds a few counts of this clone. The V gene is TRBV18, the J gene TRBJ1-5, with D perhaps TRBD1 (6 bases). Trimming cost V 6 bases and J 1 base, with 13 bases left between them. Germline assignment: CDR1 KGHSH and CDR2 LQKENI. There are 15 residues in the CDR3. The CDR3, as DNA: TGTGCCAGCTCCCTCGCCGGGGGCAGCAATCAGCCCCAGCATTTT. It yields the protein CASSLAGGSNQPQHF. The variable domain in full, with the rest retrieved from reference TRBV18 and TRBJ1-5, is NAGVMQNPRHLVRRRGQEARLRCSPMKGHSHVYWYRQLPEEGLKFMVYLQKENIIDESGMPKERFSAEFPKEGPSILRIQQVVRGDSAAYFCASSLAGGSNQPQHFGDGTRLSIL.

The chain has TRBV12-3 or TRBV12-4 and TRBJ2-1; D unresolved. The V gene lost 7 bases and the J gene lost 7 bases, with 14 bases spanning the gap. The CDR3 covers 13 residues. In DNA, the CDR3 is TGTGCCAGCACCCTCCCGGTCGGAAATGAGCAGTTCTTC. This sequence encodes CASTLPVGNEQFF.

Comment on this clone: Relative to the germline gene, one junction end is altered; a read error may explain this. The chain has TRBV7-3 and TRBJ2-5, with D perhaps matching TRBD2 (7 bases). CDR3 size: 16 residues. Per the germline V gene, CDR1 is SGHTA and CDR2 is FQGTGA. The CDR3 region is CASSPGGGRLTETQYF. CDR3 DNA sequence: TGCGCCAGCAGCCCTGGGGGGGGGCGACTCACAGAGACCCAGTACTTC.

The chain carries TRBV27 and TRBJ2-2, with D tentatively TRBD2 (5 bases). The V and J ends lost 10 bases and 10 bases respectively, with 22 bases between them. The CDR3 sequence is 14 residues long. Germline V gives CDR1 MNHEY, CDR2 SMNVEV (reference sequence). The CDR3 protein is CATRPWGEGLELFF. Written as DNA, the CDR3 is TGTGCCACCAGACCGTGGGGAGAAGGGTTGGAGCTGTTTTTT.

V gene TRBV5-1 combines with J gene TRBJ1-1; D perhaps matches TRBD1 (5 bases). This CDR3 has 13 residues. From germline, CDR1 is SGHRS and CDR2 YFSETQ. V gave up 4 bases and J gave up 4 bases, with 11 bases separating them. The CDR3 region is CASSLQGGTEAFF. CDR3 DNA: TGCGCCAGCAGCCTTCAGGGAGGCACTGAAGCTTTCTTT.

The rearrangement joins TRBV5-6 to TRBJ2-1, with D possibly matching TRBD2 (5 bases). V lost 2 bases, J lost 8 bases, and 14 bases lay in between. Per the germline V gene, CDR1 is SGHDT and CDR2 is YYEEEE. CDR3 length: 14 residues. CDR3 residues: CASSFGLAADEQFF. For the CDR3, the DNA is TGTGCCAGCAGCTTTGGGCTAGCCGCTGATGAGCAGTTCTTC.

The rearrangement uses TRBV7-2 and TRBJ2-5; 10 bases map to TRBD2. Germline assignment: CDR1 SGHTA and CDR2 FQGNSA. V shed 3 bases, J shed 0 bases, and the junction held 7 bases outside the gene matches. CDR3 length equals 17 residues. The CDR3 sequence: CASSFYLAGAHQETQYF. CDR3 DNA: TGTGCCAGCAGCTTCTATCTAGCGGGGGCGCACCAAGAGACCCAGTACTTC.

The chain is built from TRBV5-1 and TRBJ1-4; 7 bases map to TRBD1. Germline V gene sequence: CDR1 SGHRS, CDR2 YFSETQ. V was pared by 3 bases and J by 0 bases, with 5 bases of the junction left unmatched. This CDR3 comprises 16 residues. As DNA, the CDR3 is TGCGCCAGCAGCTCGACAGGGACTGCAACTAATGAAAAACTGTTTTTT. As protein: CASSSTGTATNEKLFF.

This rearrangement joins TRBV25-1 to TRBJ1-1; D may be TRBD1 (5 bases). The CDR3 length is 14 residues. Trimming removed 5 bases at V and 1 base at J, with 11 bases between. Germline V gives CDR1 MGHDK, CDR2 SYGVNS. In DNA form, the CDR3 reads TGTGCCAGCAGTCCCGGGGGACCGAACACTGAAGCTTTCTTT. This codes for CASSPGGPNTEAFF.

For the CDR3, the DNA is TGTGCCAGCAGAACGATAGCGGGGGAGACCTACGAGCAGTACTTC. It is translated as CASRTIAGETYEQYF. The chain employs TRBV28 and TRBJ2-7, with 9 bases fitting TRBD2. The CDR3 is 15 residues long. The V and J ends lost 6 bases and 2 bases, in that order; junction bases with no gene match: 8. CDR1 MDHEN and CDR2 SYDVKM come from the germline V gene.

This chain uses TRBV2 with TRBJ1-1, with D tentatively TRBD1 (5 bases). Germline CDR1 is SNHLY and CDR2 is FYNNEI. V shed 8 bases and J shed 8 bases, with 12 bases lying between them. CDR3 length equals 11 residues. Here the CDR3 reads CASGLDSEAFF. DNA for the CDR3: TGTGCCAGCGGACTCGACAGCGAAGCTTTCTTT.

The chain carries TRBV6-2 or TRBV6-3 and TRBJ2-6; tentatively, D is TRBD1 (6 bases). The CDR3 length is 15 residues. V was trimmed by 6 bases and J by 1 base, leaving 10 bases between them. Germline V gives CDR1 MNHEY, CDR2 SVGEGT. The CDR3 DNA reads as TGTGCCAGCAGCTCGGACAGTTCTGGGGCCAACGTCCTGACTTTC. Translated, it gives CASSSDSSGANVLTF.

This chain connects TRBV25-1 to TRBJ1-1; D gene unclear. V was pared by 5 bases and J by 6 bases, with 7 bases between. Germline V lookup: CDR1 MGHDK, CDR2 SYGVNS. This CDR3 is 11 amino acids long. The CDR3 spells CASSLWAEAFF. CDR3 in DNA: TGTGCCAGCAGTCTATGGGCTGAAGCTTTCTTT.

The V call is TRBV2, the J call TRBJ2-7; TRBD1 matches at 8 bases. V lost 6 bases and J lost 3; bases outside the gene matches: 10. This CDR3 is built from 15 residues. Per germline, CDR1 SNHLY and CDR2 FYNNEI. The CDR3 bases are TGTGCCAGCAGAATAACGACAGGGGATTTCTACGAGCAGTACTTC. As protein: CASRITTGDFYEQYF.

V and J are TRBV19 and TRBJ2-5; possibly TRBD2 for D (7 bases). The germline V gene encodes CDR1 LNHDA and CDR2 SQIVND (reference sequence). The V gene lost 3 bases and the J gene lost 4 bases, with 12 bases spanning the gap. CDR3 size: 14 residues. The CDR3 sequence: CASSMGGLAETQYF. The DNA of the CDR3 is TGTGCCAGTAGTATGGGGGGGCTGGCAGAGACCCAGTACTTC.

This chain joins TRBV19 and TRBJ1-5, with a tentative D call TRBD1 (6 bases). Germline-derived CDR1 and CDR2 are LNHDA and SQIVND (reference sequence). With 4 bases removed from V and 1 base from J, the gap between germline ends came to 14 bases. The CDR3 length is 16 residues. The CDR3 DNA reads TGTGCCAGTAGTACAACAGGGAGTAGGAGCAATCAGCCCCAGCATTTT. It specifies CASSTTGSRSNQPQHF.

This chain uses TRBV29-1 with TRBJ1-1, with 7 bases identical to TRBD1. The CDR3 spans 16 residues. The germline V gene has CDR1 SQVTM and CDR2 ANQGSEA. Trimming removed 3 bases from V and 3 bases from J; junction bases left unmatched: 13. The CDR3 bases are TGCAGCGTTGATGGGGTCAGGGGGTACCATCACACTGAAGCTTTCTTT. Translated: CSVDGVRGYHHTEAFF.

CDR3 loop: CASSRTGDETQYF. The DNA for the CDR3 is TGTGCCAGCAGCAGGACAGGGGATGAGACCCAGTACTTC. This chain links TRBV5-6 with TRBJ2-5, with 9 nucleotides matching TRBD1. CDR1 SGHDT and CDR2 YYEEEE come from the germline V gene. V gave up 4 bases and J gave up 5 bases; unmatched junction bases: 3. This CDR3 is 13 amino acids long. Based on the CDR3 plus reference TRBV5-6 and TRBJ2-5, the full variable domain is DAGVTQSPTHLIKTRGQQVTLRCSPKSGHDTVSWYQQALGQGPQFIFQYYEEEERQRGNFPDRFSGHQFPNYSSELNVNALLLGDSALYLCASSRTGDETQYFGPGTRLLVL.

The V gene is TRBV19, the J gene TRBJ1-4, with 9 positions matching TRBD1. CDR1 and CDR2 (germline): LNHDA, SQIVND (reference sequence). Trimming cost V 3 bases and J 3 bases; bases outside gene matches: 11. This CDR3 comprises 18 residues. The CDR3 DNA sequence: TGTGCCAGTAGTATCGCCGGGACAGGGATTTTAGCTAATGAAAAACTGTTTTTT. Translated, it gives CASSIAGTGILANEKLFF.

This chain links TRBV19 with TRBJ1-1; 7 bases match TRBD1. This CDR3 is built from 14 residues. Germline CDR1 is LNHDA and CDR2 is SQIVND (reference sequence). The J segment lost 8 bases and the V segment lost 3 bases, leaving 9 bases of the junction unmatched. The CDR3 loop reads CASSIEGAWREAFF. The CDR3 nucleotides read TGTGCCAGTAGTATTGAGGGGGCTTGGAGGGAAGCTTTCTTT.

The CDR3, as DNA: TGTGCCAGCAGTGAAGGAAACACCATATATTTT. Protein: CASSEGNTIYF. The rearrangement joins TRBV2 to TRBJ1-3; no definite D call. V gave up 1 base and J gave up 5 bases, with 0 bases separating them. The CDR3 covers 11 residues. Per the germline V gene, CDR1 is SNHLY and CDR2 is FYNNEI. Drawing the rest from reference TRBV2 and TRBJ1-3, the complete variable domain is EPEVTQTPSHQVTQMGQEVILRCVPISNHLYFYWYRQILGQKVEFLVSFYNNEISEKSEIFDDQFSVERPDGSNFTLKIRSTKLEDSAMYFCASSEGNTIYFGEGSWLTVV.

The V gene is TRBV30, the J gene TRBJ1-2; a weak D match, TRBD1 (5 bases). The CDR3 totals 11 residues. Trimming shortened V by 3 bases and J by 5 bases, and 7 bases separated the two germline ends. Germline CDR1 reads GTSNPN; CDR2 reads SVGIG (reference sequence). The CDR3 sequence: CAWRRGYGYTF. CDR3 nucleotides: TGTGCCTGGAGGAGGGGTTATGGCTACACCTTC.

The chain recombines TRBV3-1 (or the pseudogene TRBV3-2) with TRBJ1-1; no definite D call. Germline V gives CDR1 LGHDT, CDR2 YNNKEL (reference sequence). Trimming pared 5 bases from V and 5 bases from J, leaving 15 bases between. The CDR3 totals 14 residues. The CDR3 DNA reads as TGTGCCAGCAGCTCACTGTCTAGGGAAACTGAAGCTTTCTTT. It translates to CASSSLSRETEAFF.

The J gene is TRBJ1-6, the V gene TRBV7-2; TRBD1 is a possible D gene (6 bases). The CDR3 is made up of 16 amino acids. V lost 1 base, J lost 15 bases, and 22 bases lay in between. Looked up from germline, CDR1 is SGHTA and CDR2 is FQGNSA. The CDR3 spells CASSLDVTGLIGGLHF. Here the CDR3 DNA reads TGTGCCAGCAGCTTAGATGTAACAGGTCTAATAGGGGGCCTCCACTTT.

The chain uses TRBV18 and TRBJ2-2; TRBD2 might be the D (5 bases). Deletions cut 4 bases from V and 6 bases from J, with 6 bases between. CDR3 length: 12 amino acids. Germline CDR1 and CDR2: KGHSH and LQKENI. The CDR3 protein is CASSLRAGELFF. The DNA for the CDR3 is TGTGCCAGCTCACTGAGGGCCGGGGAGCTGTTTTTT.

The J gene is TRBJ1-1, the V gene TRBV5-8, with D possibly matching TRBD1 (6 bases). There are 15 residues in the CDR3. CDR1 is SGHTS, CDR2 YDEGEE, per germline. Trimming took off 4 bases at V and 4 bases at J, with 17 bases between the two ends. CDR3 sequence: CASSPWGQGPTEAFF. The CDR3 DNA follows: TGTGCCAGCAGCCCCTGGGGGCAGGGACCCACTGAAGCTTTCTTT.

This clone has just one count. This chain uses TRBV4-1 with TRBJ1-2; D is ambiguous. CDR3 size: 15 residues. Trimming stripped 1 base from V and 4 bases from J, with 13 bases between. Germline V gene lookup returns CDR1 MGHRA and CDR2 YSYEKL. This CDR3 is CASSQGTDAIYGYTF. CDR3 nucleotide sequence: TGCGCCAGCAGCCAAGGAACGGATGCGATCTATGGCTACACCTTC.

This clone was seen more than once but under ten times. The chain recombines TRBV10-3 with TRBJ2-2; a weak D match, TRBD1 (5 bases). Germline V gene data show CDR1 as ENHRY and CDR2 as SYGVKD. The CDR3 extends over 15 amino acids. Trimming took 6 bases from V and 4 from J, leaving 15 bases between them. For the CDR3, the DNA is TGTGCCATCAGCCAGGACACCCTGGGCACCGGGGAGCTGTTTTTT. Translated, it gives CAISQDTLGTGELFF.

This chain joins TRBV6-1 and TRBJ1-6, with no clear D. The CDR3 loop spans 15 amino acids. V lost 2 bases and J 7 bases, leaving 12 bases between the germline ends. Per germline, CDR1 MNHNS and CDR2 SASEGT. In nucleotides, the CDR3 is TGTGCCAGCAGTGAATCCGGGCAAAACAATTCACCCCTCCACTTT. It encodes CASSESGQNNSPLHF.

The chain has TRBV19 and TRBJ1-6; D gene uncertain. CDR3 length: 15 amino acids. Germline V gives CDR1 LNHDA, CDR2 SQIVND (reference sequence). The germline V and J ends were trimmed by 6 bases and 0 bases, with 9 bases remaining between them. The DNA for the CDR3 is TGTGCCAGTAGAGGCAGCGGCTCCTATAATTCACCCCTCCACTTT. It translates to CASRGSGSYNSPLHF.

The CDR3: CASSQDPSRDDYNEQFF. CDR3 DNA: TGCGCCAGCAGCCAAGATCCGAGCAGGGACGACTACAATGAGCAGTTCTTC. V is TRBV4-1 and J is TRBJ2-1; TRBD1 or TRBD2 may be the D gene (5 bases each). V was cut by 0 bases and J by 3 bases, with 15 bases left in between. Germline V lookup: CDR1 MGHRA, CDR2 YSYEKL. The CDR3 consists of 17 residues.

The chain employs TRBV6-6 and TRBJ2-7; possibly TRBD2 for D (6 bases). The CDR3 has 15 amino acids. The V end was cut by 5 bases, the J end by 3 bases, with 17 bases between. The germline V gene has CDR1 MNHNY and CDR2 SVGAGI (reference sequence). The DNA for the CDR3 is TGTGCCAGCAGTGAGGGACTCCCTTCCGTCTACGAGCAGTACTTC. Residues: CASSEGLPSVYEQYF.